This record looks at one T cell receptor (beta chain) sequence and its context. Its target is not known. CDR3 length: 14 residues. CDR1 is WSHSY and CDR2 is SAAADI in the germline V gene. V was pared by 5 bases and J by 3 bases, with 6 bases of the junction left unmatched. Measured with immunoSEQ multiplex PCR; TCRdb has only the in-frame clones, and not every one. The data hold about 67,000 clones, with roughly 80% observed a single time. This entry comes from a study of a mutant IDH1 vaccine in newly diagnosed glioma. Broader study findings: It seemed that pseudoprogression was not linked to changes in the top peripheral T cell clonotypes. Immune responses induced by the vaccine were seen in roughly 93% of patients, spanning multiple MHC alleles.

Time point of the sample: week 47, end of study. Doses of 300 ug of mutant IDH1 20-mer peptide were given with topical imiquimod. Each patient was administered eight vaccinations, scheduled in weeks 1, 3, 5, 7, 11, 15, 19 and 23. New WHO grade 3 or 4 astrocytomas that were IDH1-mutant and ATRX-lost had been found in donors. This sequence was found in a man aged 25-45 years with glioma. The sample consisted of PBMCs, taken from a glioma patient whose treatment included an IDH1 peptide vaccine. The genes are TRBV10-2 and TRBJ2-7, with TRBD1 matching over 8 bases. CDR3 sequence (DNA): TGCGCCAGCAGTATGGACAGGGCCCTCTACGAGCAGTACTTC. This translates into CASSMDRALYEQYF.